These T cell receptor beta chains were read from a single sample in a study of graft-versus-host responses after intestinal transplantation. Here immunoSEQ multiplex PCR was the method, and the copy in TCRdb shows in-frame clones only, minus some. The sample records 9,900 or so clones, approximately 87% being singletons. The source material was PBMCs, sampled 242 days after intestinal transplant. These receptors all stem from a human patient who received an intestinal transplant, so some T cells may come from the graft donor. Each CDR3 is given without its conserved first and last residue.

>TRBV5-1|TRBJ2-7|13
ASSWGLAGGREQY
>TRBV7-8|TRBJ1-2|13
ASSLAGTGVYGYT
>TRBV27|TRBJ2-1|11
ASSLLGENEQF
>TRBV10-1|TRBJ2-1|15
ASSESSGLAGGNEQF
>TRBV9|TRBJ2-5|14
ASSGGLAGGAETQY
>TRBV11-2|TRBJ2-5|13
ASSGRAGQQETQY
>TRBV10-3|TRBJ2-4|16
AISESRSGGQAKNIQY
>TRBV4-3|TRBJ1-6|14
ASSQELAGGNSPLH
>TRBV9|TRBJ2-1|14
ASSPPRNVLYNEQF
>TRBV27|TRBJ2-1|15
ASSLTGRDPLRNEQF
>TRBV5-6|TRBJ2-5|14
ASSPFRGRVGETQY
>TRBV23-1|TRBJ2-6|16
ASSRSVLQQSRANVLT
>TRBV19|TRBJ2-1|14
ASSIIQGRVGNEQF
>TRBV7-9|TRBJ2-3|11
ASSLDSTDTQY
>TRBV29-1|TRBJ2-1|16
SVEGTVGFGSSYNEQF
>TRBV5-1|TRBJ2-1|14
ASSRTSQVPMNEQF
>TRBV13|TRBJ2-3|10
ASSSTTDTQY
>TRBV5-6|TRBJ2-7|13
ASSSPGTEGDEQY
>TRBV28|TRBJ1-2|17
ASEGQGGGRALPNYGYT
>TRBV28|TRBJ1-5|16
ASSLGHRGRGPYQPQH
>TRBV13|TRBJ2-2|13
ASSFGGPDTGELF
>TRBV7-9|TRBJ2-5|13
ASSLGRQIQETQY
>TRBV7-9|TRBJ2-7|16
ASSFAISGSSPVYEQY
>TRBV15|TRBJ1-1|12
ATSLKPPGTEAF
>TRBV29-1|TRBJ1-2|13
SVQGGTAANYDYT
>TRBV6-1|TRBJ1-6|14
ASSEEEGGGNSPLH
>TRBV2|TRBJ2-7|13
ASSEAKEPFYAQY
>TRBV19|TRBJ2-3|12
ASSGTSGTDTQY
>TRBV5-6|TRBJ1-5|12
ASSTGGAGQPQH
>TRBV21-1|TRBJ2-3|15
ASSMGRAAGRTDTQY
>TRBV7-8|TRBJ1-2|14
ASSRGKGGANYGYT
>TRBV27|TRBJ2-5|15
ASSPQGAGGREETQY
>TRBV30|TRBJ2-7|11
ACRLAGVYEQY
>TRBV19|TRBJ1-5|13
ASSTQGVGNQPQH
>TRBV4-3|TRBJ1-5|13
ASSQDRGPFQPQH
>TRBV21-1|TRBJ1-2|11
ASSKGTGGGYT
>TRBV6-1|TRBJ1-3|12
ASSELGPGNTIY
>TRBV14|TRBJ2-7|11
ASSQSGTGEQY
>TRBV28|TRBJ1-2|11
ASSPPQDYGYT
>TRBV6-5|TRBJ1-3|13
ASSADSGSGNTIY
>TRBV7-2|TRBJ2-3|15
ASSNYLAGGYTDTQY
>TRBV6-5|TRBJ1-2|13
ASSYLGGKGRGYT
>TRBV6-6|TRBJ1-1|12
ASSTDRVYTEAF
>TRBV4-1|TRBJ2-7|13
ASSQDGQVSYEQY
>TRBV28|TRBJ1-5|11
ASSFIGDQPQH
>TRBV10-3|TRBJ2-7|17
AISEGTSDIVPPLYEQY
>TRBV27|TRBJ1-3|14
ASNMSGADSGNTIY
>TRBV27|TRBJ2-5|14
ASRRIAGVGQETQY
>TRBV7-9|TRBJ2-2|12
ASSAVGVSGELF
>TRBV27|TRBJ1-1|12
ASSLKIQNTEAF
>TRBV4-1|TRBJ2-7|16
ASSQDSNQGISSYEQY
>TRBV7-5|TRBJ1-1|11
ASSHPPPAEAF
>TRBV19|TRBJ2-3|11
ASSMYSTDTQY
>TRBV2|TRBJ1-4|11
ASSERGVVKLF
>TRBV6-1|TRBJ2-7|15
ASSDRLGGGPPYEQY
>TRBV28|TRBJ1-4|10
ASSLVDEKLF
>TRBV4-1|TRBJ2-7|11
ASSRWGYYEQY
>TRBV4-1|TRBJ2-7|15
ASSYSSGQGLSYEQY
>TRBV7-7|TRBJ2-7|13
ASSHRGRTSTEQY